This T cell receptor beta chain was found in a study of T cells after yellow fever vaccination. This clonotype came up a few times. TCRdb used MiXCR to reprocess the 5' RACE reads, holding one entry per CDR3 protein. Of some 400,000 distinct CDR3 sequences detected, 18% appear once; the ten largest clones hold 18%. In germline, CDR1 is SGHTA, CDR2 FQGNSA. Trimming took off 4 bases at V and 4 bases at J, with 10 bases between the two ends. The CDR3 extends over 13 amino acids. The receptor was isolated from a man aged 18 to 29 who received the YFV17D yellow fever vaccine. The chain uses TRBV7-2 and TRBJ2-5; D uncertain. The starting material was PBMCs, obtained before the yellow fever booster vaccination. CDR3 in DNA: TGTGCCAGCAGCTCGGACCTACCAGAGACCCAGTACTTC. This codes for CASSSDLPETQYF.